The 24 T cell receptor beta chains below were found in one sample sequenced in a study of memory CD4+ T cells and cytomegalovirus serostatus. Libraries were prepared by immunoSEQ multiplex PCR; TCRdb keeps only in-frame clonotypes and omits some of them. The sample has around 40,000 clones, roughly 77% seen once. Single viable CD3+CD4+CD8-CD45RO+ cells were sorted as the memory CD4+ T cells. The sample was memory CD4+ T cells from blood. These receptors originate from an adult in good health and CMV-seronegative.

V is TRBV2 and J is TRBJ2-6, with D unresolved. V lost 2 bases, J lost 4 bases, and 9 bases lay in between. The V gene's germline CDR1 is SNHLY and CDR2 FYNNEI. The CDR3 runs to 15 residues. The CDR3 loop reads CASSEQVRGANVLTF. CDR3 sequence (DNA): TGTGCCAGCAGTGAACAGGTCAGGGGGGCCAACGTCCTGACTTTC.

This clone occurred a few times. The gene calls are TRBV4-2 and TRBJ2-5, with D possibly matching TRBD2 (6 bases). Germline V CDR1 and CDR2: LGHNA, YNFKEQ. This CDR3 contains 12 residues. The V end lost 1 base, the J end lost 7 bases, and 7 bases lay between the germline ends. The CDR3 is CASSQGGGTQYF. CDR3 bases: TGTGCCAGCAGCCAAGGGGGAGGGACCCAGTACTTC.

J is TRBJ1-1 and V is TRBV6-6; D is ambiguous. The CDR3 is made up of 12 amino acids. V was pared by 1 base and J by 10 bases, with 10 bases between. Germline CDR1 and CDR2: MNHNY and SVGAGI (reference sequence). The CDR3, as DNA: TGTGCCAGCAGTTACTGGGAGGGTGCAGCTTTCTTT. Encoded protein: CASSYWEGAAFF.

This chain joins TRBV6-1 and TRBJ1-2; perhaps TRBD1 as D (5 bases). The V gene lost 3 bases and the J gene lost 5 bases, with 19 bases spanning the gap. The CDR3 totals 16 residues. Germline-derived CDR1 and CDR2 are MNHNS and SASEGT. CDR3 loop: CASSDVIRVIRYGYTF. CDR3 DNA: TGTGCCAGCAGTGATGTCATCAGGGTGATTAGATATGGCTACACCTTC.

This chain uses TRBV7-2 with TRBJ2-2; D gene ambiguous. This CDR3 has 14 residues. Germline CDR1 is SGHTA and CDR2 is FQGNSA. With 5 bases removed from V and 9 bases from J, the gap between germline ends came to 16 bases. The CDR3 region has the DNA TGTGCCAGCAGCCTTAGTGGCGGCACAAGGGAGCTGTTTTTT. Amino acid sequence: CASSLSGGTRELFF.

The CDR3 protein is CASSLVGSRSNQPQHF. The CDR3 bases are TGTGCCAGCAGCTTGGTCGGGTCGCGGAGCAATCAGCCCCAGCATTTT. This chain links TRBV5-5 with TRBJ1-5; D unresolved. Germline V gives CDR1 SGHKS, CDR2 YYEKEE (reference sequence). CDR3 length: 16 residues. Deletions cut 0 bases from V and 1 base from J, with 11 bases between.

As DNA, the CDR3 is TGTGCCAGCAGCCCAGCCACTGGGGCCAACGTCCTGACTTTC. Its translation: CASSPATGANVLTF. This chain joins TRBV9 and TRBJ2-6; D not resolved. The CDR3 is made up of 14 amino acids. The V gene lost 4 bases and the J gene lost 2 bases, with 7 bases spanning the gap. CDR1 is SGDLS and CDR2 is YYNGEE in the germline V gene. The full variable domain, its missing parts supplied by reference TRBV9 and TRBJ2-6, is DSGVTQTPKHLITATGQRVTLRCSPRSGDLSVYWYQQSLDQGLQFLIQYYNGEERAKGNILERFSAQQFPDLHSELNLSSLELGDSALYFCASSPATGANVLTFGAGSRLTVL.

The CDR3 nucleotides read TGCGCCAGCAGCCAAAGAACTAGCGGGGGGAACACCGGGGAGCTGTTTTTT. Amino acid sequence: CASSQRTSGGNTGELFF. This chain uses TRBV4-1 with TRBJ2-2; TRBD2 matches 11 bases. The germline V gene has CDR1 MGHRA and CDR2 YSYEKL. The V segment lost 2 bases and the J segment 1 base; nucleotides outside the gene matches: 3. The CDR3 length is 17 residues.

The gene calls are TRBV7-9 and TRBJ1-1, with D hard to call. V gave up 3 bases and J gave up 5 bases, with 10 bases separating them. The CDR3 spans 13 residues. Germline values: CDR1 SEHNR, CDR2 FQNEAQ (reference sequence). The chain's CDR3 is CASSLTHATEAFF. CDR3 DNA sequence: TGTGCCAGCAGCTTGACCCATGCTACTGAAGCTTTCTTT.

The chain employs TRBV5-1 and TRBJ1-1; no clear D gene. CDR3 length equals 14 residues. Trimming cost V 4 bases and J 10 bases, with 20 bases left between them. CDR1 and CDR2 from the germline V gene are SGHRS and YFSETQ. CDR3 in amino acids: CASSKDPSVRVAFF. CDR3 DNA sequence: TGCGCCAGCAGCAAGGACCCGTCGGTAAGGGTAGCTTTCTTT.

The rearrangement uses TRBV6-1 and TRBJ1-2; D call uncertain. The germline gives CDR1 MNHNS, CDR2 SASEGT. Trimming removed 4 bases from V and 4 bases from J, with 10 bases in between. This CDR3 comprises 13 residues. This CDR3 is CASSGGGPYGYTF. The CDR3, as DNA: TGTGCCAGCAGTGGAGGAGGCCCCTATGGCTACACCTTC.

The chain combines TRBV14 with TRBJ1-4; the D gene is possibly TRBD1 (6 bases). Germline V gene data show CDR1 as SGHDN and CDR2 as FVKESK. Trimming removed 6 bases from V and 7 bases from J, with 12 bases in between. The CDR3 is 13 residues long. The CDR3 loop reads CASSQGYLEKLFF. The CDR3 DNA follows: TGTGCCAGCAGTCAGGGGTACCTTGAAAAACTGTTTTTT.

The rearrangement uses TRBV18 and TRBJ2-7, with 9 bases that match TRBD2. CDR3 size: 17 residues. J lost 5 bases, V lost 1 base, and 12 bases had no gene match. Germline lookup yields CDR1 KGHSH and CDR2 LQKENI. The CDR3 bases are TGTGCCAGCTCACCACGGCCCCAAATAGCGGGGGTAGACGAGCAGTACTTC. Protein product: CASSPRPQIAGVDEQYF. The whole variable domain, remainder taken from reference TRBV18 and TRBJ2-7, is NAGVMQNPRHLVRRRGQEARLRCSPMKGHSHVYWYRQLPEEGLKFMVYLQKENIIDESGMPKERFSAEFPKEGPSILRIQQVVRGDSAAYFCASSPRPQIAGVDEQYFGPGTRLTVT.

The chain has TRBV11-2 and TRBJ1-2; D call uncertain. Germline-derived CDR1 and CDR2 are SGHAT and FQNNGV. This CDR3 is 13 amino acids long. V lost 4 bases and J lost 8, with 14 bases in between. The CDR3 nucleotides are TGTGCCAGCAGCTCCAGCATTTATAGGGGCTACACCTTC. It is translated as CASSSSIYRGYTF.

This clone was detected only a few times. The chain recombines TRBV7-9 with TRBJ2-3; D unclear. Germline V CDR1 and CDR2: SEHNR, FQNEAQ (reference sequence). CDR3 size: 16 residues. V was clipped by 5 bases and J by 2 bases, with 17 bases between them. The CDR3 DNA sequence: TGTGCCAGCAGCCCCCGAGGAGCACTAAACACAGATACGCAGTATTTT. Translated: CASSPRGALNTDTQYF.

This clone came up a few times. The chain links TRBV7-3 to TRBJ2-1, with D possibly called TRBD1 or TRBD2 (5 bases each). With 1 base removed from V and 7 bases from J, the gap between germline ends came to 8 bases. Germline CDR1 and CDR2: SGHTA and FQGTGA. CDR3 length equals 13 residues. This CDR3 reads CASSLSEGNEQFF. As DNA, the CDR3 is TGTGCCAGCAGCTTAAGTGAGGGGAATGAGCAGTTCTTC.

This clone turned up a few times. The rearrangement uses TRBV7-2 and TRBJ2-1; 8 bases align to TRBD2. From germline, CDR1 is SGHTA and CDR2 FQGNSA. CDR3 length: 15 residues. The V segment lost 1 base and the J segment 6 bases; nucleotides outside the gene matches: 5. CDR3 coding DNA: TGTGCCAGCAGCTTAGGCGGGGGGCACCGCAATGAGCAGTTCTTC. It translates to CASSLGGGHRNEQFF. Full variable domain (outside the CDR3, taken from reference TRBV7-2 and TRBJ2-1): GAGVSQSPSNKVTEKGKDVELRCDPISGHTALYWYRQSLGQGLEFLIYFQGNSAPDKSGLPSDRFSAERTGGSVSTLTIQRTQQEDSAVYLCASSLGGGHRNEQFFGPGTRLTVL.

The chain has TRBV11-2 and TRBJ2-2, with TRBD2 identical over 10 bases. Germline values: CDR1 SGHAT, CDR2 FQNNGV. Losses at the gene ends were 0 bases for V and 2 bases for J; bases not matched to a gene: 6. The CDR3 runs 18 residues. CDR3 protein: CASSLEFSGGINTGELFF. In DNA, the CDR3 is TGTGCCAGCAGCTTAGAATTTAGCGGGGGGATAAACACCGGGGAGCTGTTTTTT.

The CDR3 nucleotides read TGTGCCAGCAGCTTAGTGGGTATTAACACTGAAGCTTTCTTT. This encodes CASSLVGINTEAFF. The rearrangement uses TRBV7-8 and TRBJ1-1; D unresolved. Germline V lookup: CDR1 SGHVS, CDR2 FQNEAQ. Trimming stripped 1 base from V and 2 bases from J, with 8 bases between. The CDR3 contains 14 residues.

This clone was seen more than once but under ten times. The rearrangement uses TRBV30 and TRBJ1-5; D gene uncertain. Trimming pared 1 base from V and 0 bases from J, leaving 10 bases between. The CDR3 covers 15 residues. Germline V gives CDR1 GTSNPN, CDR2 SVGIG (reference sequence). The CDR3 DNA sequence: TGTGCCTGGAGTGGGGGAGGAAATAGCAATCAGCCCCAGCATTTT. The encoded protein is CAWSGGGNSNQPQHF.

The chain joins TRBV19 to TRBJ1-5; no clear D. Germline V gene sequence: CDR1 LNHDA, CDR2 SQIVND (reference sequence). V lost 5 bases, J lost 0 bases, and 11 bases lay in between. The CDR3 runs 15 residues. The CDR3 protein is CASSPPHISNQPQHF. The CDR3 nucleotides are TGTGCCAGTAGTCCCCCTCATATTAGCAATCAGCCCCAGCATTTT.

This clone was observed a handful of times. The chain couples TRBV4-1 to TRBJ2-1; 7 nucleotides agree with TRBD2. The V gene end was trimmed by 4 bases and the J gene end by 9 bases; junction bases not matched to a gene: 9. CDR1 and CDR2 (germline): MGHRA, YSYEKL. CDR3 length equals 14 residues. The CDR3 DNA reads TGCGCCAGCAGCCGCCTACTAGCGTTGGGTGAGCAGTTCTTC. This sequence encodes CASSRLLALGEQFF.

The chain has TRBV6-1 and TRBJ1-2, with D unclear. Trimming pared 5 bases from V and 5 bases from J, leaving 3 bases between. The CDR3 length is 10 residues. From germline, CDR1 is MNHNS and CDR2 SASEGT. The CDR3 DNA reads TGTGCCAGCAGTACGTATGGCTACACCTTC. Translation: CASSTYGYTF.

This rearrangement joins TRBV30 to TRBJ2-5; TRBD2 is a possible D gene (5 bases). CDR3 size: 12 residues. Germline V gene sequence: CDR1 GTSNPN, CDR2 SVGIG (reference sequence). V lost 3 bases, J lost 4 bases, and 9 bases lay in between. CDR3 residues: CAWRAGRETQYF. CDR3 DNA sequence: TGTGCCTGGAGGGCGGGTCGAGAGACCCAGTACTTC.